This TCR beta chain was sequenced during a study of T cells in Graves' hyperthyroidism and ophthalmopathy. The CDR3 runs 15 residues. Per the germline V gene, CDR1 is LNHDA and CDR2 is SQIVND (reference sequence). V lost 6 bases and J lost 8, with 17 bases in between. Patients having uncontrolled infection, another autoimmune disease, pregnancy or lactation were not included. It was at first hyperthyroidism diagnosis, before any ophthalmopathy symptoms, that the blood sample was taken. Template material for amplifying TCR beta CDR3 regions consisted of RNA transcripts. HTBI primers were used for first-round RT-PCR of the TCR CDR3. TCRdb ran MiXCR on the multiplex PCR reads and lists one entry per CDR3 protein. Of 350,000 or so distinct CDR3 sequences detected, about 18% appear once; the ten largest clones hold 34%.

This TCR derives from a woman under 40 with Graves' hyperthyroidism that later progressed to Graves' ophthalmopathy. The V gene is TRBV19, the J gene TRBJ1-6; perhaps TRBD1 as D (5 bases). Sequencing used blood. DNA for the CDR3: TGTGCCAGTAGGTTACTGACCGGGGGTGATTCACCCCTCCACTTT. The encoded protein is CASRLLTGGDSPLHF.